Listed here are 25 T cell receptor beta chains from one sample, sequenced in a study of T cells in Graves' hyperthyroidism and ophthalmopathy. RNA transcripts yielded amplified TCR beta CDR3 regions. An initial round of RT-PCR targeting the TCR CDR3 relied on the HTBI primer set. TCRdb re-derived calls from the multiplex PCR reads in MiXCR, one entry per CDR3 protein. This table has fewer than 650,000 distinct CDR3 sequences, 14% to 15% appearing once. The sample taken for sequencing was blood. These receptors all come from a middle-aged woman with Graves' ophthalmopathy.

This clonotype was observed a few times. V is TRBV28 and J is TRBJ1-4, with no clear D. Germline CDR1 is MDHEN and CDR2 is SYDVKM. The CDR3 covers 11 residues. Trimming removed 5 bases from V and 4 bases from J, with 2 bases in between. The CDR3 DNA reads as TGTGCCAGCAGTAATAATGAAAAACTGTTTTTT. Its protein is CASSNNEKLFF. Together with reference TRBV28 and TRBJ1-4, the CDR3 gives the full variable domain: DVKVTQSSRYLVKRTGEKVFLECVQDMDHENMFWYRQDPGLGLRLIYFSYDVKMKEKGDIPEGYSVSREKKERFSLILESASTNQTSMYLCASSNNEKLFFGSGTQLSVL.

At least ten counts were recorded for this clonotype. The chain joins TRBV15 to TRBJ1-1; D is unresolved. Per the germline V gene, CDR1 is LNHNV and CDR2 is YYDKDF (reference sequence). CDR3 length: 13 amino acids. V dropped 6 bases and J dropped 0 bases, with 8 bases sitting between them. DNA for the CDR3: TGTGCCACCAGTGGAAGTCTGAACACTGAAGCTTTCTTT. Its protein product is CATSGSLNTEAFF.

This clonotype was observed at least ten times. This rearrangement joins TRBV30 to TRBJ1-1; D remains unclear. The V end was cut by 2 bases, the J end by 0 bases, with 7 bases between. Germline V lookup: CDR1 GTSNPN, CDR2 SVGIG (reference sequence). The CDR3 spans 13 residues. CDR3 in amino acids: CAWSYLMNTEAFF. The CDR3 bases are TGTGCCTGGAGTTACCTTATGAACACTGAAGCTTTCTTT. The full variable domain, in which reference TRBV30 and TRBJ1-1 provide the parts outside the CDR3, is SQTIHQWPATLVQPVGSPLSLECTVEGTSNPNLYWYRQAAGRGLQLLFYSVGIGQISSEVPQNLSASRPQDRQFILSSKKLLLSDSGFYLCAWSYLMNTEAFFGQGTRLTVV.

This clonotype was picked up many times. The chain couples TRBV3-1 to TRBJ1-1, with a weak D call TRBD1 (5 bases). In germline, CDR1 is LGHDT, CDR2 YNNKEL (reference sequence). V was cut by 0 bases and J by 11 bases, with 13 bases left in between. There are 13 residues in the CDR3. CDR3 sequence reads: CASSQDSRDWAFF. In DNA, the CDR3 is TGTGCCAGCAGCCAAGATTCCAGGGACTGGGCTTTCTTT.

This clonotype was found a few times. V and J are TRBV10-1 and TRBJ2-2; 7 bases map to TRBD2. Germline V gene data show CDR1 as WNHNN and CDR2 as SYGVQD (reference sequence). V dropped 7 bases and J dropped 3; count of bases not matched to a gene: 2. The CDR3 consists of 13 residues. The CDR3 nucleotides are TGCGCCAGCAATGGGGGGGACACCGGGGAGCTGTTTTTT. It codes for CASNGGDTGELFF.

The table lists this clonotype with many counts. J is TRBJ1-2 and V is TRBV24-1; D is unresolved. Germline CDR1 reads KGHDR; CDR2 reads SFDVKD. Trimming took 9 bases from V and 3 from J, leaving 13 bases between them. This CDR3 contains 13 residues. The CDR3 protein is CATPLNTYYGYTF. For the CDR3, the DNA is TGTGCCACCCCTCTTAACACTTACTATGGCTACACCTTC.

In its sample, this clonotype was seen many times. Compared with germline, one end of the junction differs, possibly owing to a read error. V usage is TRBV19 and J usage is TRBJ2-7; no clear D. The CDR3 spans 13 residues. Germline values: CDR1 LNHDA, CDR2 SQIVND (reference sequence). For the CDR3, the DNA is TGCGCCAGTAGTACTGGAGTGTCCTACGAGCAGTACTTC. Its translation is CASSTGVSYEQYF. Filled out from reference TRBV19 and TRBJ2-7, the complete variable domain reads DGGITQSPKYLFRKEGQNVTLSCEQNLNHDAMYWYRQDPGQGLRLIYYSQIVNDFQKGDIAEGYSVSREKKESFPLTVTSAQKNPTAFYLCASSTGVSYEQYFGPGTRLTVT.

This clonotype occurred many times. The rearrangement links TRBV7-3 to TRBJ2-7, with TRBD2 matching 7 bases. The CDR3 covers 15 residues. V was clipped by 1 base and J by 3 bases; unmatched bases: 6. CDR1 and CDR2 (germline): SGHTA, FQGTGA. CDR3 loop: CASSLRAGADYEQYF. The DNA for the CDR3 is TGTGCCAGCAGCTTAAGGGCGGGAGCCGACTACGAGCAGTACTTC.

This clonotype has only a few counts. The V call is TRBV20-1, the J call TRBJ2-7; TRBD2 is a possible D gene (6 bases). Trimming cost V 0 bases and J 0 bases, with 15 bases left between them. The CDR3 sequence is 16 residues long. Per the germline V gene, CDR1 is DFQATT and CDR2 is SNEGSKA (reference sequence). The CDR3 region is CSARDLGGGISYEQYF. The CDR3 nucleotides are TGCAGTGCTAGAGATTTGGGGGGAGGAATCTCCTACGAGCAGTACTTC.

J is TRBJ2-6 and V is TRBV4-1, with 11 positions matching TRBD1. The length of the CDR3 is 20 residues. Germline V gives CDR1 MGHRA, CDR2 YSYEKL. Trimming removed 4 bases from V and 1 base from J; junction bases left unmatched: 12. CDR3 coding DNA: TGCGCCAGCAGCCCTGTGACAGTTGGACAGGGGGCTTCTGGGGCCAACGTCCTGACTTTC. It yields the protein CASSPVTVGQGASGANVLTF.

This clonotype was observed many times. This rearrangement joins TRBV6-2 or TRBV6-3 to TRBJ2-7; 7 bases match TRBD1. V trimming: 5 bases; J trimming: 2 bases; junction bases outside the gene matches: 9. Germline V gives CDR1 MNHEY, CDR2 SVGEGT. The CDR3 contains 15 residues. CDR3 nucleotides: TGTGCCAGCAGTCAAAACCGGGACAGCCCCTACGAGCAGTACTTC. This gives the protein CASSQNRDSPYEQYF.

The rearrangement uses TRBV30 and TRBJ2-5; 13 bases align to TRBD2. V gave up 3 bases and J gave up 1 base; unmatched junction bases: 8. CDR1 and CDR2 from the germline V gene are GTSNPN and SVGIG (reference sequence). CDR3 length: 17 amino acids. DNA for the CDR3: TGTGCCTGGAGATCACGGACTAGCGGGAGAATCCAAGAGACCCAGTACTTC. This gives the protein CAWRSRTSGRIQETQYF.

This chain connects TRBV12-3 or TRBV12-4 to TRBJ1-2, with D maybe TRBD1 (6 bases). V gave up 3 bases and J gave up 4 bases, with 12 bases separating them. CDR3 length: 14 residues. CDR3 DNA: TGTGCCAGCAGTTTGGGGGGCGGAGGCTATGGCTACACCTTC. The encoded protein is CASSLGGGGYGYTF.

The chain employs TRBV12-3 or TRBV12-4 and TRBJ1-3, with 10 bases that match TRBD1. V shed 5 bases, J shed 3 bases, and the junction held 4 bases outside the gene matches. This CDR3 has 15 residues. The CDR3 reads CASSRQGALGNTIYF. The CDR3 DNA follows: TGTGCCAGCAGTAGACAGGGGGCGCTTGGAAACACCATATATTTT.

This clonotype was detected many times. The rearrangement links TRBV2 to TRBJ2-7; TRBD2 aligns across 12 bases. Germline CDR1 SNHLY, CDR2 FYNNEI. The junction had 3 bases not matched to a gene; V was cut back by 8 bases and J by 4 bases. The CDR3 has 13 amino acids. CDR3: CASQTSGSYEQYF. The CDR3 DNA sequence: TGTGCCAGCCAGACTAGCGGGAGTTACGAGCAGTACTTC.

This clonotype has a count of ten or more. The gene calls are TRBV28 and TRBJ2-2; TRBD1 agrees at 7 bases. Germline V CDR1 and CDR2: MDHEN, SYDVKM. The length of the CDR3 is 16 residues. V was clipped by 6 bases and J by 3 bases; unmatched bases: 10. Here the CDR3 DNA reads TGTGCCAGCAGCCGAGGGGGCGCGGGCGACACCGGGGAGCTGTTTTTT. Translated: CASSRGGAGDTGELFF.

The rearrangement uses TRBV7-6 and TRBJ2-7, with TRBD1 matching 9 bases. CDR1 and CDR2 (germline): SGHVS, FNYEAQ. This CDR3 has 15 residues. Trimming took 5 bases from V and 6 from J; bases not matched to a gene: 11. This CDR3 is CASSPRGQGPAEQYF. CDR3 nucleotide sequence: TGTGCCAGCAGCCCACGGGGACAGGGACCCGCCGAGCAGTACTTC.

In its sample, this clonotype was seen many times. This rearrangement joins TRBV7-3 to TRBJ2-2, with 7 bases lining up with TRBD1. The junction had 7 bases not matched to a gene; V was cut back by 6 bases and J by 3 bases. This CDR3 comprises 15 residues. Germline CDR1 and CDR2: SGHTA and FQGTGA. CDR3 DNA: TGTGCCAGCAGTCGTACAGGGGCGGACACCGGGGAGCTGTTTTTT. Translating gives CASSRTGADTGELFF.

This clonotype was seen repeatedly, ten times or more. CDR3 DNA: TGTGCTAGTGGTCACGGACAGGGGGGAGGCTACACCTTC. Amino acid sequence: CASGHGQGGGYTF. The rearrangement links TRBV12-5 to TRBJ1-2; 10 nucleotides line up with TRBD1. Germline lookup yields CDR1 LGHNT and CDR2 FRNRAP. CDR3 length: 13 amino acids. The V segment lost 5 bases and the J segment 8 bases; nucleotides outside the gene matches: 5.

This clonotype was found many times. The chain links TRBV19 to TRBJ2-5; 7 positions agree with TRBD2. With 7 bases clipped from V and 5 bases from J, the junction kept 10 bases outside the gene matches. Germline CDR1 LNHDA, CDR2 SQIVND (reference sequence). This CDR3 is 14 amino acids long. In DNA form, the CDR3 reads TGTGCCAGTACCAATCTGGGGGAGGGGGAGACCCAGTACTTC. It encodes CASTNLGEGETQYF.

This clonotype occurred many times. V gene TRBV20-1 combines with J gene TRBJ1-1; D is unclear. Germline CDR1 DFQATT, CDR2 SNEGSKA (reference sequence). Trimming cost V 3 bases and J 0 bases, with 11 bases left between them. This CDR3 comprises 14 residues. DNA for the CDR3: TGCAGTGCTAGTTTTGACTCCCTGAACACTGAAGCTTTCTTT. Translating gives CSASFDSLNTEAFF.

At least ten counts were recorded for this clonotype. The genes are TRBV28 and TRBJ1-1; no definite D call. CDR1 is MDHEN, CDR2 SYDVKM, per germline. The CDR3 is 13 residues long. V was shortened by 4 bases and J by 1 base, with 7 bases between the two germline ends. CDR3 coding DNA: TGTGCCAGCAGTTCTTACACGAACACTGAAGCTTTCTTT. It codes for CASSSYTNTEAFF.

Many counts were recorded for this clonotype. The V and J genes are TRBV11-1 and TRBJ1-3; D is perhaps TRBD1 (5 bases). V was pared by 7 bases and J by 0 bases, with 16 bases between. The CDR3 totals 16 residues. CDR1 SGHAT and CDR2 FQDESV come from the germline V gene (reference sequence). This chain's CDR3 is CASTEGVMSSGNTIYF. Written as DNA, the CDR3 is TGTGCCAGCACCGAAGGGGTCATGAGCTCTGGAAACACCATATATTTT.

The sample holds many counts of this clonotype. In DNA, the CDR3 is TGCAGTGCTGGAAGTCCCGGGACAGGAATAGATGGCTACACCTTC. This encodes CSAGSPGTGIDGYTF. The chain employs TRBV20-1 and TRBJ1-2; 8 bases align to TRBD1. The length of the CDR3 is 15 residues. The germline V gene encodes CDR1 DFQATT and CDR2 SNEGSKA (reference sequence). Germline trimming cut 5 bases from V and 6 bases from J; bases unmatched to any gene: 14.

V and J are TRBV29-1 and TRBJ1-1; tentative D call: TRBD1 (5 bases). Trimming took 4 bases from V and 5 from J, leaving 17 bases between them. The length of the CDR3 is 14 residues. Germline assignment: CDR1 SQVTM and CDR2 ANQGSEA. CDR3 region: CSVAGGFGGTEAFF. The CDR3 DNA sequence: TGCAGCGTTGCCGGAGGGTTTGGGGGTACTGAAGCTTTCTTT. Based on the CDR3 plus reference TRBV29-1 and TRBJ1-1, the full variable domain is SAVISQKPSRDICQRGTSLTIQCQVDSQVTMMFWYRQQPGQSLTLIATANQGSEATYESGFVIDKFPISRPNLTFSTLTVSNMSPEDSSIYLCSVAGGFGGTEAFFGQGTRLTVV.